This T cell receptor beta chain was recovered during a study of CD8 T cells in Susac syndrome. Worth noting for this clonotype: The target antigen is unknown.

Negative magnetic isolation gave CD8+ and CD4+ cells; FACS enriched CD8+ TEMRA. It was with random hexamers that roughly 0.45 to 1 ug RNA was reverse transcribed. TCRdb analysed the immunoSEQ multiplex PCR reads with MiXCR anew, one entry per CDR3 protein. The sample has hundreds of thousands of distinct CDR3 sequences, about 95% seen once. Whole-study results and caveats: The CD4+ T cell repertoires, which came from Susac syndrome patients, showed no sign of clonal expansion. The study admitted that it had a relatively small number of individuals in its TCR sequencing and HLA analysis.

The source is a human donor with Susac syndrome. The sequencing input was CD4+ T cells from PBMCs.

The CDR3 sequence: CASSPHDKAPEYNEQFF. In DNA, the CDR3 is TGTGCCAGTAGTCCTCACGATAAGGCCCCGGAATACAATGAGCAGTTCTTC. The chain joins TRBV19 to TRBJ2-1, with unresolved D. There are 17 residues in the CDR3. Germline values: CDR1 LNHDA, CDR2 SQIVND (reference sequence). The V end lost 5 bases, the J end lost 4 bases, and 21 bases lay between the germline ends.